This TCR beta chain is drawn from a study of cytomegalovirus exposure and HLA in healthy donors. Regarding the study as a whole: Altogether, 164 TCR beta chains were recorded as cytomegalovirus-associated. At a 0.05 false discovery rate, a later analysis found around 15,000 TCR beta sequences to be associated with HLA alleles.

With regard to this clone: The antigen is not known.

PCR employed 60 Vbeta and 13 Jbeta primers. Profiling relied on immunoSEQ multiplex PCR, and the TCRdb table lists in-frame clones only, not all of them. The data show 140,000 to 150,000 clones, around 90% seen once. The CDR3 has 13 residues. The V end was cut by 0 bases, the J end by 6 bases, with 8 bases between. This TCR derives from a middle-aged woman in good health and CMV-seronegative. The sample taken for sequencing was PBMCs. The gene calls are TRBV23-1 and TRBJ1-2; possibly TRBD1 for D (5 bases). TRBV23-1 is an ORF, and what it does is uncertain. The CDR3 coding sequence is TGCGCCAGCAGTCAATCGCGGGGGGATGGCTACACCTTC. Translation: CASSQSRGDGYTF.